Shown below are 21 T cell receptor beta chains from a single sample sequenced in a study of CD8+ T cells in alopecia areata. As the sequencing template, cDNA was produced by extracting RNA and reverse transcribing it. TCRdb's copy holds only in-frame clones and misses some; the assay was immunoSEQ multiplex PCR. The sample consists of about 210,000 clones, under 75% of them appearing once. Treatment noted: oral pan-JAK inhibitor, 5-10 mg twice daily. The source was CD4+ T cells sorted from blood, collected at week 4, from a patient treated with tofacitinib. The receptors here all came from a human donor with alopecia areata.

The gene calls are TRBV5-1 and TRBJ2-5; D is perhaps TRBD1 (5 bases). Trimming removed 0 bases from V and 3 bases from J, with 6 bases in between. In germline, CDR1 is SGHRS, CDR2 YFSETQ. This CDR3 has 13 amino acids. The CDR3 protein is CASSLGQKETQYF. CDR3 DNA sequence: TGCGCCAGCAGCTTGGGACAGAAAGAGACCCAGTACTTC. Full variable domain (missing parts from reference TRBV5-1 and TRBJ2-5): KAGVTQTPRYLIKTRGQQVTLSCSPISGHRSVSWYQQTPGQGLQFLFEYFSETQRNKGNFPGRFSGRQFSNSRSEMNVSTLELGDSALYLCASSLGQKETQYFGPGTRLLVL.

This chain uses TRBV4-3 with TRBJ2-2; 9 nucleotides match TRBD2. The CDR3 consists of 14 residues. Germline V lookup: CDR1 LGHNA, CDR2 YSLEER. V lost 4 bases and J lost 5; bases outside the gene matches: 2. The CDR3 here is CASSPGLATGELFF. The CDR3 DNA follows: TGCGCCAGCAGCCCGGGACTAGCTACCGGGGAGCTGTTTTTT.

V is TRBV7-2 and J is TRBJ2-7; TRBD1 matches at 9 bases. V shed 8 bases, J shed 3 bases, and the junction held 14 bases outside the gene matches. CDR1 and CDR2 from the germline V gene are SGHTA and FQGNSA. The CDR3 covers 16 residues. In DNA, the CDR3 is TGTGCCAGCGGGACAGGGCGTCCTCTGTCGAACTACGAGCAGTACTTC. Protein: CASGTGRPLSNYEQYF. The full variable domain, completed using reference TRBV7-2 and TRBJ2-7, is GAGVSQSPSNKVTEKGKDVELRCDPISGHTALYWYRQSLGQGLEFLIYFQGNSAPDKSGLPSDRFSAERTGGSVSTLTIQRTQQEDSAVYLCASGTGRPLSNYEQYFGPGTRLTVT.

V is TRBV30 and J is TRBJ1-4; no definite D call. Trimming took 2 bases from V and 6 from J, leaving 13 bases between them. CDR3 size: 14 residues. Germline loops: CDR1 GTSNPN, CDR2 SVGIG (reference sequence). In DNA form, the CDR3 reads TGTGCCTGGAGTCCCCGCAGGCAGGATGAAAAACTGTTTTTT. Its translation: CAWSPRRQDEKLFF.

This rearrangement joins TRBV30 to TRBJ1-2, with D perhaps TRBD1 (5 bases). The CDR3 has 13 residues. V lost 3 bases to trimming and J lost 2 bases, with 10 bases between them. Germline lookup yields CDR1 GTSNPN and CDR2 SVGIG (reference sequence). For the CDR3, the DNA is TGTGCCTGGAGCCCGCGACAGAACTATGGCTACACCTTC. It is translated as CAWSPRQNYGYTF.

The chain employs TRBV29-1 and TRBJ2-4; TRBD1 is a possible D gene (5 bases). Trimming took off 6 bases at V and 4 bases at J, with 10 bases between the two ends. CDR3 length: 12 residues. CDR1 is SQVTM, CDR2 ANQGSEA, per germline. The CDR3 sequence: CSVARQKNIQYF. DNA of the CDR3: TGCAGCGTAGCTAGACAGAAAAACATTCAGTACTTC.

The genes are TRBV5-1 and TRBJ2-2; possible D gene TRBD2, 5 bases. With 4 bases removed from V and 2 bases from J, the gap between germline ends came to 12 bases. The CDR3 consists of 15 residues. Per germline, CDR1 SGHRS and CDR2 YFSETQ. The CDR3: CASSPPRGNTGELFF. For the CDR3, the DNA is TGCGCCAGCAGCCCACCTCGGGGTAACACCGGGGAGCTGTTTTTT. The whole variable domain, filled in from reference TRBV5-1 and TRBJ2-2, reads KAGVTQTPRYLIKTRGQQVTLSCSPISGHRSVSWYQQTPGQGLQFLFEYFSETQRNKGNFPGRFSGRQFSNSRSEMNVSTLELGDSALYLCASSPPRGNTGELFFGEGSRLTVL.

The V gene is TRBV19, the J gene TRBJ2-5; no firm D call. The CDR3 has 14 residues. Between the trimmed V and J ends, which lost 4 bases and 5 bases, there was a span of 14 bases. Germline V CDR1 and CDR2: LNHDA, SQIVND (reference sequence). The DNA for the CDR3 is TGTGCCAGTAGTACCCAGACGGATTGGGAGACCCAGTACTTC. Its translation is CASSTQTDWETQYF. Together with reference TRBV19 and TRBJ2-5, the CDR3 gives the full variable domain: DGGITQSPKYLFRKEGQNVTLSCEQNLNHDAMYWYRQDPGQGLRLIYYSQIVNDFQKGDIAEGYSVSREKKESFPLTVTSAQKNPTAFYLCASSTQTDWETQYFGPGTRLLVL.

This clone was detected only once. V and J are TRBV9 and TRBJ2-7; D is possibly TRBD1 (6 bases). Trimming stripped 2 bases from V and 1 base from J, with 19 bases between. Germline V gene sequence: CDR1 SGDLS, CDR2 YYNGEE. This CDR3 is built from 17 residues. Here the CDR3 reads CASSVSGVGPPSYEQYF. The DNA of the CDR3 is TGTGCCAGCAGCGTCTCAGGGGTGGGCCCTCCATCCTACGAGCAGTACTTC.

The chain joins TRBV30 to TRBJ1-1; no firm D call. Germline V lookup: CDR1 GTSNPN, CDR2 SVGIG (reference sequence). The CDR3 is made up of 14 amino acids. Trimming left V 3 bases short and J 1 base short, with 12 bases between. The CDR3, as DNA: TGTGCCTGGAGGGAACCGGGAGGGAACACTGAAGCTTTCTTT. Translation gives CAWREPGGNTEAFF.

As for this clone: Other DNA sequences in the same sample also yield this CDR3. J is TRBJ1-2 and V is TRBV14; TRBD1 is a possible D gene (5 bases). From germline, CDR1 is SGHDN and CDR2 FVKESK. V was trimmed by 1 base and J by 4 bases, leaving 16 bases between them. This CDR3 is 16 amino acids long. CDR3: CASSQGSSGRPYGYTF. The CDR3 bases are TGTGCCAGCAGCCAAGGGTCATCAGGGCGGCCCTATGGCTACACCTTC.

This clone was found a few times. The V gene is TRBV6-1, the J gene TRBJ2-5; D possibly matches TRBD1 or TRBD2 (5 bases each). Germline CDR1 and CDR2: MNHNS and SASEGT. V shed 6 bases and J shed 5 bases, with 19 bases lying between them. The length of the CDR3 is 15 residues. The CDR3 DNA reads as TGTGCCAGCAGCATAATGGTGGGGGACGGTGAGACCCAGTACTTC. The encoded protein is CASSIMVGDGETQYF.

The chain has TRBV29-1 and TRBJ1-1; D uncertain. V lost 4 bases and J 11 bases, leaving 26 bases between the germline ends. The CDR3 loop spans 15 amino acids. The germline V gene has CDR1 SQVTM and CDR2 ANQGSEA. For the CDR3, the DNA is TGCAGCGTTGCGTACTCCGGTCGGCATCGTTTTTCGGCTTTCTTT. This sequence encodes CSVAYSGRHRFSAFF.

This chain joins TRBV27 and TRBJ1-6; D is uncertain. This CDR3 has 14 residues. Per germline, CDR1 MNHEY and CDR2 SMNVEV (reference sequence). With 5 bases removed from V and 5 bases from J, the gap between germline ends came to 10 bases. This CDR3 reads CASSPWADNSPLHF. The DNA of the CDR3 is TGTGCCAGCAGTCCTTGGGCGGATAATTCACCCCTCCACTTT.

This clone was seen more than once but under ten times. This chain uses TRBV5-1 with TRBJ2-3, with D possibly TRBD1 on 5 matching bases. Germline V gene lookup returns CDR1 SGHRS and CDR2 YFSETQ. The V end lost 2 bases, the J end lost 2 bases, and 9 bases lay between the germline ends. CDR3 length: 14 residues. The DNA of the CDR3 is TGCGCCAGCAGCTTAGGGGCCCACACAGATACGCAGTATTTT. Its translation is CASSLGAHTDTQYF. The variable domain in full, completed from reference TRBV5-1 and TRBJ2-3, reads KAGVTQTPRYLIKTRGQQVTLSCSPISGHRSVSWYQQTPGQGLQFLFEYFSETQRNKGNFPGRFSGRQFSNSRSEMNVSTLELGDSALYLCASSLGAHTDTQYFGPGTRLTVL.

The rearrangement links TRBV4-1 to TRBJ2-2, with a possible D match to TRBD1 (5 bases). V gave up 1 base and J gave up 2 bases, with 11 bases separating them. CDR3 length: 16 residues. Germline V gene sequence: CDR1 MGHRA, CDR2 YSYEKL. This chain's CDR3 is CASSQGGAANTGELFF. The DNA of the CDR3 is TGCGCCAGCAGCCAAGGGGGCGCAGCAAACACCGGGGAGCTGTTTTTT.

J is TRBJ1-1 and V is TRBV2, with D perhaps matching TRBD1 (5 bases). The CDR3 runs to 11 residues. Trimming pared 7 bases from V and 7 bases from J, leaving 10 bases between. Germline assignment: CDR1 SNHLY and CDR2 FYNNEI. CDR3 DNA sequence: TGTGCCAGCATGAAGGGGCTTGAAGCTTTCTTT. Protein: CASMKGLEAFF.

The chain combines TRBV7-7 with TRBJ2-5; D may be TRBD2 (5 bases). The V end was cut by 5 bases, the J end by 6 bases, with 13 bases between. Germline V gives CDR1 SSHAT, CDR2 FNYEAQ (reference sequence). The CDR3 consists of 13 residues. The CDR3: CASSHKLEKTQYF. CDR3 bases: TGTGCCAGCAGCCACAAACTAGAAAAGACCCAGTACTTC. Combining the CDR3 with reference TRBV7-7 and TRBJ2-5 gives the whole variable domain GAGVSQSPRYKVTKRGQDVTLRCDPISSHATLYWYQQALGQGPEFLTYFNYEAQPDKSGLPSDRFSAERPEGSISTLTIQRTEQRDSAMYRCASSHKLEKTQYFGPGTRLLVL.

The chain couples TRBV2 to TRBJ2-7, with D unclear. From germline, CDR1 is SNHLY and CDR2 FYNNEI. The CDR3 consists of 16 residues. V was clipped by 2 bases and J by 0 bases, with 14 bases between them. The CDR3 here is CASSESSGFSSYEQYF. The CDR3 DNA sequence: TGTGCCAGCAGTGAATCATCAGGCTTCAGCTCCTACGAGCAGTACTTC.

This clone was counted a few times. This chain links TRBV4-3 with TRBJ2-7; 9 positions match TRBD2. Germline trimming cut 2 bases from V and 0 bases from J; bases unmatched to any gene: 2. The CDR3 consists of 15 residues. From germline, CDR1 is LGHNA and CDR2 YSLEER. DNA for the CDR3: TGCGCCAGCAGCCAAAGCGGGGGGAGCTCCTACGAGCAGTACTTC. Its translation: CASSQSGGSSYEQYF.

The rearrangement joins TRBV15 to TRBJ2-1, with a possible D match to TRBD2 (5 bases). Germline assignment: CDR1 LNHNV and CDR2 YYDKDF (reference sequence). The CDR3 has 16 residues. V was clipped by 0 bases and J by 12 bases, with 21 bases between them. CDR3 sequence: CATSRDQPNDGGGQFF. The CDR3 nucleotides read TGTGCCACCAGCAGAGATCAACCCAATGACGGAGGAGGGCAGTTCTTC.